These 18 T cell receptor beta chains originate from one sample sequenced in a study of cytomegalovirus exposure and HLA in healthy donors. Researchers ran the PCR with 60 Vbeta and 13 Jbeta primers. Method: immunoSEQ multiplex PCR; TCRdb's copy keeps in-frame clones and lacks some. The table records about 180,000 clones, less than 90% of them present only once. Sequenced material: PBMCs. The receptors derive from a girl between 5 and 17 years old in good health and CMV-seropositive.

The V and J genes are TRBV5-6 and TRBJ2-1; 7 nucleotides align to TRBD2. Trimming removed 1 base from V and 4 bases from J; junction bases left unmatched: 11. From germline, CDR1 is SGHDT and CDR2 YYEEEE. The CDR3 consists of 17 residues. This chain's CDR3 is CASSLPGGMSQYNEQFF. In DNA, the CDR3 is TGTGCCAGCAGCTTGCCGGGGGGAATGTCCCAATACAATGAGCAGTTCTTC.

V gene TRBV18 combines with J gene TRBJ1-1; 10 bases line up with TRBD1. Germline loops: CDR1 KGHSH, CDR2 LQKENI. V shed 2 bases, J shed 1 base, and the junction held 10 bases outside the gene matches. CDR3 length equals 18 residues. CDR3 residues: CASSPSTGTGAQNTEAFF. In DNA, the CDR3 is TGTGCCAGCTCACCATCCACCGGGACAGGGGCCCAGAACACTGAAGCTTTCTTT.

The V and J genes are TRBV25-1 and TRBJ2-7, with 7 bases that match TRBD1. The J segment lost 6 bases and the V segment lost 4 bases, leaving 3 bases of the junction unmatched. The CDR3 spans 12 residues. The germline gives CDR1 MGHDK, CDR2 SYGVNS. CDR3 in DNA: TGTGCCAGCAGTGGAGGGGGCCCCGAGCAGTACTTC. Its protein is CASSGGGPEQYF.

This clone appeared a few times. The J gene is TRBJ2-7, the V gene TRBV11-3, with a possible D match to TRBD1 (6 bases). Germline CDR1 SGHNT, CDR2 YENEEA. V was trimmed by 6 bases and J by 5 bases, leaving 20 bases between them. The CDR3 covers 15 residues. CDR3 sequence reads: CASSPSVPGVHEQYF. The CDR3 DNA follows: TGTGCCAGCAGTCCGTCGGTGCCAGGGGTCCACGAGCAGTACTTC.

The chain links TRBV13 to TRBJ2-7; 10 bases line up with TRBD1. V was clipped by 5 bases and J by 5 bases; unmatched bases: 6. Germline V gene lookup returns CDR1 PRHDT and CDR2 FYEKMQ (reference sequence). The CDR3 has 14 residues. Written as DNA, the CDR3 is TGTGCCAGCAGCCTGACAGGGGGCCAAAACGAGCAGTACTTC. Its protein is CASSLTGGQNEQYF.

The chain combines TRBV2 with TRBJ2-3; a possible D gene is TRBD1 (5 bases). V was trimmed by 6 bases and J by 0 bases, leaving 13 bases between them. Germline assignment: CDR1 SNHLY and CDR2 FYNNEI. The CDR3 runs to 15 residues. CDR3 nucleotide sequence: TGTGCCAGCAGCCTGCAGGGAACTAGCACAGATACGCAGTATTTT. This sequence encodes CASSLQGTSTDTQYF.

The V call is TRBV10-2, the J call TRBJ2-2; 11 bases map to TRBD2. In germline, CDR1 is WSHSY, CDR2 SAAADI. Losses at the gene ends were 4 bases for V and 1 base for J; bases not matched to a gene: 11. The CDR3 runs 19 residues. CDR3 coding DNA: TGCGCCAGCAGTGCGGACACTAGCGGGAGTTATATGAACACCGGGGAGCTGTTTTTT. This codes for CASSADTSGSYMNTGELFF.

The gene calls are TRBV19 and TRBJ2-2, with D possibly being TRBD2 (5 bases). V was shortened by 11 bases and J by 3 bases, with 16 bases between the two germline ends. This CDR3 has 14 amino acids. Germline CDR1 LNHDA, CDR2 SQIVND (reference sequence). The CDR3 DNA is TGTGCCGGAAGACGGGGAGTGCACACCGGGGAGCTGTTTTTT. It is translated as CAGRRGVHTGELFF.

The chain employs TRBV6-5 and TRBJ1-2, with D possibly being TRBD1 (6 bases). V lost 6 bases and J lost 3, with 11 bases in between. This CDR3 comprises 13 residues. Per the germline V gene, CDR1 is MNHEY and CDR2 is SVGAGI. DNA for the CDR3: TGTGCCAGCAGCGCAGGGGTAGACTATGGCTACACCTTC. Residues: CASSAGVDYGYTF.

This chain uses TRBV27 with TRBJ1-1; 10 nucleotides align to TRBD1. This CDR3 has 14 residues. After removal of 6 bases from V and 10 bases from J, the junction contained 11 bases not matched to a gene. CDR1 is MNHEY and CDR2 is SMNVEV in the germline V gene (reference sequence). The CDR3 protein is CASRGTGAALAAFF. The CDR3 nucleotides read TGTGCCAGCAGGGGGACAGGGGCGGCGTTGGCAGCTTTCTTT.

The chain is built from TRBV9 and TRBJ1-1; maybe TRBD1 (5 bases). Germline loops: CDR1 SGDLS, CDR2 YYNGEE. V shed 0 bases and J shed 4 bases, with 10 bases lying between them. The CDR3 length is 14 residues. CDR3 sequence (DNA): TGTGCCAGCAGCGTAGGCAGGGTGGGCACTGAAGCTTTCTTT. This translates into CASSVGRVGTEAFF. The variable domain in full, completed from reference TRBV9 and TRBJ1-1, reads DSGVTQTPKHLITATGQRVTLRCSPRSGDLSVYWYQQSLDQGLQFLIQYYNGEERAKGNILERFSAQQFPDLHSELNLSSLELGDSALYFCASSVGRVGTEAFFGQGTRLTVV.

The V and J genes are TRBV5-1 and TRBJ2-7, with D possibly being TRBD1 (6 bases). The CDR3 runs 13 residues. The germline CDR1 and CDR2 sequences are SGHRS and YFSETQ. V lost 5 bases, J lost 5 bases, and 14 bases lay in between. CDR3: CASSLQGFNEQYF. The CDR3 nucleotides read TGCGCCAGCAGTTTACAGGGCTTCAACGAGCAGTACTTC.

The rearrangement joins TRBV15 to TRBJ2-1, with a tentative D call TRBD1 (6 bases). Germline V lookup: CDR1 LNHNV, CDR2 YYDKDF (reference sequence). The CDR3 extends over 14 amino acids. The V gene lost 0 bases and the J gene lost 6 bases, with 9 bases spanning the gap. CDR3 amino acids: CATSRDTGTNEQFF. The CDR3 DNA sequence: TGTGCCACCAGCAGAGATACAGGGACCAATGAGCAGTTCTTC.

This clone has only one observation. This chain joins TRBV5-1 and TRBJ2-1, with TRBD2 matching 8 bases. Germline assignment: CDR1 SGHRS and CDR2 YFSETQ. The CDR3 consists of 17 residues. The V and J ends lost 1 base and 4 bases, in that order; junction bases with no gene match: 10. Here the CDR3 reads CASSLTLPGGDYNEQFF. In DNA, the CDR3 is TGCGCCAGCAGCTTGACCCTACCGGGGGGGGATTACAATGAGCAGTTCTTC.

V is TRBV27 and J is TRBJ2-7, with TRBD1 identical over 9 bases. Germline CDR1 is MNHEY and CDR2 is SMNVEV (reference sequence). This CDR3 spans 12 amino acids. V lost 11 bases and J lost 2; bases outside the gene matches: 4. The CDR3 coding sequence is TGTGCCTGTAGGACAGGGGCCTACGAGCAGTACTTC. This translates into CACRTGAYEQYF.

The sample holds a few counts of this clone. J is TRBJ2-7 and V is TRBV6-6; 12 bases fit TRBD2. Germline CDR1 MNHNY, CDR2 SVGAGI (reference sequence). Germline trimming cut 6 bases from V and 3 bases from J; bases unmatched to any gene: 3. The CDR3 runs 14 residues. The CDR3 sequence is CASRPTSGSYEQYF. In DNA, the CDR3 is TGTGCCAGCAGGCCGACTAGCGGGAGCTACGAGCAGTACTTC.

The chain links TRBV14 to TRBJ1-1, with TRBD1 identical over 7 bases. Germline V CDR1 and CDR2: SGHDN, FVKESK. V lost 4 bases to trimming and J lost 2 bases; unmatched junction nucleotides: 7. This CDR3 region has 15 residues. CDR3 DNA sequence: TGTGCCAGCAGCCGACGGACAGGCTCCAACACTGAAGCTTTCTTT. Amino acid sequence: CASSRRTGSNTEAFF.

This chain links TRBV6-1 with TRBJ2-7; D is perhaps TRBD1 (5 bases). The V gene lost 5 bases and the J gene lost 4 bases, with 9 bases spanning the gap. The CDR3 is made up of 12 amino acids. Germline V lookup: CDR1 MNHNS, CDR2 SASEGT. CDR3 loop: CASSLDSYEQYF. CDR3 nucleotide sequence: TGTGCCAGCAGTCTTGACAGTTACGAGCAGTACTTC.